This paragraph covers one TCR beta chain sequence. The antigen remains unidentified. This entry comes from a study of cytotoxic CD8 clonotypes in ibrutinib-treated CLL. Points from the study as a whole: In comparison with age-matched healthy donors, baseline clonality was higher and tracked circulating CD8+ T-cell counts. Clonality went up at the time of ibrutinib response, stayed stable in sustained remission, and later dropped back toward its baseline level at progression.

Sequenced by immunoSEQ multiplex PCR; TCRdb stores in-frame clones only, minus some. The profile covers 150,000 or so clones, with roughly three quarters appearing a single time and roughly 12% taken by the ten largest. Sample: PBMCs, taken after 12 months of ibrutinib treatment. The receptor was isolated from a human donor with chronic lymphocytic leukemia.

The CDR3 coding sequence is TGCGCCAGCAGCCAGTCTAGGGATACGCAGTATTTT. The encoded protein is CASSQSRDTQYF. The chain joins TRBV4-1 to TRBJ2-3; no reliable D call. The V gene lost 3 bases and the J gene lost 6 bases, with 7 bases spanning the gap. Germline-derived CDR1 and CDR2 are MGHRA and YSYEKL. The CDR3 extends over 12 amino acids.